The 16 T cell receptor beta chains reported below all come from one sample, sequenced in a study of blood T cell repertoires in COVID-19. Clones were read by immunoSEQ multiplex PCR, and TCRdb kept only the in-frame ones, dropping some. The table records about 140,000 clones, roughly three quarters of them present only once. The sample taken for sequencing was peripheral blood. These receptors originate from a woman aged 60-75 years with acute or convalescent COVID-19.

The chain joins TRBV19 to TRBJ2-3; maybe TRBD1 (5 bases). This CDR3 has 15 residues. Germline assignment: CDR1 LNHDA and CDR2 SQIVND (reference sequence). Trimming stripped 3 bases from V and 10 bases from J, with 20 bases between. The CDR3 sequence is CASSIPRTKQGPQYF. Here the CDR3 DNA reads TGTGCCAGTAGTATCCCGCGGACAAAGCAAGGACCGCAGTATTTT.

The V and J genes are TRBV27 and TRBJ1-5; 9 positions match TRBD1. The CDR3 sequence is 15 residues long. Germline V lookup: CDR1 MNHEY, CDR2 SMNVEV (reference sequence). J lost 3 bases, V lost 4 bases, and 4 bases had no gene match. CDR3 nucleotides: TGTGCCAGCAGTTCCACAGGGGGCTACAATCAGCCCCAGCATTTT. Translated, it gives CASSSTGGYNQPQHF.

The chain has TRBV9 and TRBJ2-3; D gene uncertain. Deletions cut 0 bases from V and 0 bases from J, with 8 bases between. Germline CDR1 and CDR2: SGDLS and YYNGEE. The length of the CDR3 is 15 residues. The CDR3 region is CASSVVDGSTDTQYF. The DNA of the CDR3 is TGTGCCAGCAGCGTAGTTGACGGGAGCACAGATACGCAGTATTTT.

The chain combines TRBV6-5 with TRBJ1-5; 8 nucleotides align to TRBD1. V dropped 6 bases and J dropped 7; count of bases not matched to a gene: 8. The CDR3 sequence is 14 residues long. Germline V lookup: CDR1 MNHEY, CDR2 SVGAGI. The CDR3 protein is CASRQGVPGQPQHF. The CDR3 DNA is TGTGCCAGCAGACAGGGGGTCCCAGGCCAGCCCCAGCATTTT.

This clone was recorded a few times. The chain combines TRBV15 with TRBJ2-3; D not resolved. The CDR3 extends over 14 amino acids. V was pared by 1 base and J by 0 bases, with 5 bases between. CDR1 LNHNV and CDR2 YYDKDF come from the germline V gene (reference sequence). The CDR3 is CATSRGYSTDTQYF. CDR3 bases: TGTGCCACCAGCAGAGGCTATAGCACAGATACGCAGTATTTT.

The CDR3 sequence: CATSDPNPGTSGNSYNEQFF. The CDR3 nucleotides are TGTGCCACCAGTGATCCTAACCCCGGGACTAGCGGGAATTCCTACAATGAGCAGTTCTTC. The chain recombines TRBV24-1 with TRBJ2-1; 13 bases line up with TRBD2. Germline-derived CDR1 and CDR2 are KGHDR and SFDVKD. The V segment lost 3 bases and the J segment 1 base; nucleotides outside the gene matches: 11. CDR3 length: 20 amino acids.

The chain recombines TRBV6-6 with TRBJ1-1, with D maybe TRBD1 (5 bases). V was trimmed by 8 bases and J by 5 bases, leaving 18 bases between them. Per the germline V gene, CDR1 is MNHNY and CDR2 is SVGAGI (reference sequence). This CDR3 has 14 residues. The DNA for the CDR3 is TGTGCCAGCTCCGACAGTACCCGTAGTACTGAAGCTTTCTTT. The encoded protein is CASSDSTRSTEAFF.

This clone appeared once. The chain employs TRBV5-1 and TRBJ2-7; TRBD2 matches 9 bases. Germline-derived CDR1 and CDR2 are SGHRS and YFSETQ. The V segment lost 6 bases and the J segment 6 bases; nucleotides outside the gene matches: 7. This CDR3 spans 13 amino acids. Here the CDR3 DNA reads TGCGCCAGCACCACGTTAGCGGGAGTCGAGCAGTACTTC. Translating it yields CASTTLAGVEQYF.

CDR3 in DNA: TGCGCCAGCAGTAGAGGGTTGGACGAGCAGTACTTC. Translation gives CASSRGLDEQYF. The J gene is TRBJ2-7, the V gene TRBV5-1, with a weak D call TRBD2 (5 bases). The CDR3 is made up of 12 amino acids. The V end was cut by 5 bases, the J end by 5 bases, with 11 bases between. Germline assignment: CDR1 SGHRS and CDR2 YFSETQ.

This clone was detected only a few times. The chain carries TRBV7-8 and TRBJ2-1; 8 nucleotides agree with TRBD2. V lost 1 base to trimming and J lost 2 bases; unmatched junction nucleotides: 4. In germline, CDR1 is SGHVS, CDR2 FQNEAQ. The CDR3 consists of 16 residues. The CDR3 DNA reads TGTGCCAGCAGCTTAGTTCCTAGCGGGCCCTACAATGAGCAGTTCTTC. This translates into CASSLVPSGPYNEQFF.

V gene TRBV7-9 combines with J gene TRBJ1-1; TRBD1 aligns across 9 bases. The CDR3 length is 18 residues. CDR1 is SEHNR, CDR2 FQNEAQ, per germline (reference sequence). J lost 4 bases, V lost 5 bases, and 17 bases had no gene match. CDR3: CASSGPGQGIILGTEAFF. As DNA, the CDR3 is TGTGCCAGCAGCGGACCGGGACAGGGAATAATCCTGGGCACTGAAGCTTTCTTT.

The CDR3 is CASSLPGGTSFF. DNA of the CDR3: TGTGCCAGCAGTTTACCTGGGGGGACCAGTTTCTTT. This rearrangement joins TRBV28 to TRBJ1-1; D perhaps matches TRBD1 (5 bases). V dropped 2 bases and J dropped 13 bases, with 14 bases sitting between them. This CDR3 spans 12 amino acids. Germline V gene lookup returns CDR1 MDHEN and CDR2 SYDVKM.

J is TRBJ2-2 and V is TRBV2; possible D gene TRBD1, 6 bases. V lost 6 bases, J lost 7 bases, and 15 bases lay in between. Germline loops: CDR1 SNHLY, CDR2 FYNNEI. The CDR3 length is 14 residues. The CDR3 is CASSSTRGGGELFF. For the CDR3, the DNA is TGTGCCAGCAGCTCGACCAGGGGTGGCGGGGAGCTGTTTTTT.

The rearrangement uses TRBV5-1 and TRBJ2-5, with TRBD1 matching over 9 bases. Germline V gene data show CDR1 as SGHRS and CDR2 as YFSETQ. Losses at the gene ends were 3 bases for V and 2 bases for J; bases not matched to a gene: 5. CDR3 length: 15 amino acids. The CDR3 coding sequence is TGCGCCAGCAGCTGGGGGACAGGGCATCAAGAGACCCAGTACTTC. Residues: CASSWGTGHQETQYF.

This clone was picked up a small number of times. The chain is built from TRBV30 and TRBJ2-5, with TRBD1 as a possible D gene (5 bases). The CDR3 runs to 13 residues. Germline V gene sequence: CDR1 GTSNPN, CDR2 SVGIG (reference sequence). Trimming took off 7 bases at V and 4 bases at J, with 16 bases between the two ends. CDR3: CALDRGRAETQYF. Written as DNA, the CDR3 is TGTGCCTTGGATAGGGGAAGGGCAGAGACCCAGTACTTC.

CDR3 nucleotides: TGTGCCAGCAGTTACTCAGGTGGGGGCGCGAATTCACCCCTCCACTTT. It encodes CASSYSGGGANSPLHF. The rearrangement uses TRBV6-5 and TRBJ1-6, with D possibly being TRBD1 (6 bases). Germline-derived CDR1 and CDR2 are MNHEY and SVGAGI. There are 16 residues in the CDR3. V shed 0 bases and J shed 7 bases, with 13 bases lying between them.